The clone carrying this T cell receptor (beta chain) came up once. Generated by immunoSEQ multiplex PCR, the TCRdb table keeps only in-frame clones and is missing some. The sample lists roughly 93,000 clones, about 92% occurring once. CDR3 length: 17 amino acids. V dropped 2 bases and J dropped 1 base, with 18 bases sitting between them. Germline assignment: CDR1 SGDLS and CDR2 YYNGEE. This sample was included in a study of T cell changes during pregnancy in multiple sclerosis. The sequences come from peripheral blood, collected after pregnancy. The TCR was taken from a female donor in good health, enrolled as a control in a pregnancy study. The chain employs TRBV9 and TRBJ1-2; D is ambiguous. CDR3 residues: CASSVNPEVPLNYGYTF. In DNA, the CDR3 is TGTGCCAGCAGCGTCAACCCCGAGGTACCCCTTAACTATGGCTACACCTTC.